These T cell receptor beta chains were read from a single sample in a study of T-cell memory formation after mild COVID-19. TCRdb reanalysed the 5' RACE reads using MiXCR and keeps one entry per CDR3 protein. The sample records about 350,000 distinct CDR3 sequences, approximately 14% being singletons. The sample comprised PBMCs or a T cell subset sorted from them (not recorded which). The receptors come from a man between 18 and 35 years old who had mild COVID-19 (a few samples of this study predate the infection). Cell type and time point are not known. Both conserved end residues are part of each CDR3. A D gene is named only where the DNA matches it firmly. Size values are once, few and many counts, or a class for expanded clones, and some rows have none.

j_call,d_call,clone_size,v_call,cdr3_nt,cdr3_aa
TRBJ2-5,-,many,TRBV6-2/TRBV6-3,TGTGCCAGCAGTTTCGTCCGGCGAGAGACCCAGTACTTC,CASSFVRRETQYF
TRBJ1-6,-,few,TRBV7-2,TGTGCCAGCAGCTTCAGGGGAAGTGATTCACCCCTCCACTTT,CASSFRGSDSPLHF
TRBJ2-5,TRBD1,few,TRBV5-6,TGTGCCAGCAGCTTCTTCCTAGACAGGGGGGAGACCCAGTACTTC,CASSFFLDRGETQYF
TRBJ1-2,TRBD1,-,TRBV5-1,TGCGCCAGCAGCACAGGACAGGGGCAGTATACTAACTATGGCTACACCTTC,CASSTGQGQYTNYGYTF
TRBJ1-2,-,many,TRBV6-4,TGTGCCAGCAGTCCCGGGTCCCCGGAGGATGGCTACACCTTC,CASSPGSPEDGYTF
TRBJ2-3,-,few,TRBV5-6,TGTGCCAGCAGCTTGGTGGAGTCTTCTAGTCGGGCCTTCACAGATACGCAGTATTTT,CASSLVESSSRAFTDTQYF
TRBJ1-6,-,few,TRBV12-3/TRBV12-4,TGTGCCAGCGCCGGTATGAGTAATTCACCCCTCCACTTT,CASAGMSNSPLHF
TRBJ2-1,-,once,TRBV7-9,TGTGCCAGCAGCCCTGGGAGCGCCCCTTCCAATGAGCAGTTCTTC,CASSPGSAPSNEQFF
TRBJ1-4,-,-,TRBV7-2,TGTGCCAGCAGCACCCTAACACTGGAAAAACTGTTTTTT,CASSTLTLEKLFF
TRBJ2-7,-,few,TRBV20-1,TGCAGTGCTAGGACCTTGGACCGACAGGATAGCTACGAGCAGTACTTC,CSARTLDRQDSYEQYF
TRBJ1-5,-,few,TRBV9,TGTGCCAGCAGCCAAAACATTAATCAGCCCCAGCATTTT,CASSQNINQPQHF
TRBJ1-5,-,many,TRBV20-1,TGCAGTGCCACTCAAGGGAATCAGCCCCAGCATTTT,CSATQGNQPQHF
TRBJ2-4,TRBD1,many,TRBV5-1,TGCGCCAGCAGCTTGGAATGGACAGGGATCGGAAAAAACATTCAGTACTTC,CASSLEWTGIGKNIQYF